A selection of T cell receptor beta chains follows, all from one sample in a study of cytomegalovirus exposure and HLA in healthy donors. Data came from immunoSEQ multiplex PCR; TCRdb stores just in-frame clones and leaves some out. The data contain under 150,000 clones, approximately 80% of them seen just once; the ten biggest clones take up more than 3%. Input material: PBMCs. These receptors all stem from a male donor in good health and CMV-seronegative. Both conserved end residues are part of each CDR3. A D gene is named only where the DNA matches it firmly. Rows give clone size only sometimes, using once, few, many, or a class for an expanded clone.

v_call,clone_size,d_call,j_call,cdr3_aa,cdr3_nt
TRBV30,-,-,TRBJ1-4,CAWSVKGQTNEKLFF,TGTGCCTGGAGTGTAAAGGGGCAAACTAATGAAAAACTGTTTTTT
TRBV7-2,-,-,TRBJ2-2,CASSPERVRTGELFF,TGTGCCAGCAGCCCTGAACGGGTACGCACCGGGGAGCTGTTTTTT
TRBV5-1,few,TRBD1,TRBJ2-7,CASSWRTGGTYEQYF,TGCGCCAGCAGCTGGAGGACAGGCGGAACCTACGAGCAGTACTTC
TRBV7-2,-,TRBD1,TRBJ2-7,CASSLSHGQGYEQYF,TGTGCCAGCAGCTTAAGCCACGGACAGGGTTACGAGCAGTACTTC
TRBV5-1,once,-,TRBJ1-1,CASRPGGGRPEAFF,TGCGCCAGCAGGCCCGGGGGTGGGAGGCCTGAAGCTTTCTTT
TRBV15,-,TRBD1,TRBJ1-1,CATSRNRGTEAFF,TGTGCCACCAGCAGAAACAGGGGTACTGAAGCTTTCTTT
TRBV5-1,-,TRBD1,TRBJ1-1,CASSPYPGTANTEAFF,TGCGCCAGCAGCCCGTATCCAGGGACAGCTAACACTGAAGCTTTCTTT
TRBV19,-,TRBD1,TRBJ1-2,CASSLYGDRGHGYTF,TGTGCCAGTAGTCTTTACGGGGACAGGGGGCACGGCTACACCTTC
TRBV11-2,few,-,TRBJ2-4,CASSLEDSRAKNSQYF,TGCGCCAGCAGCTTAGAGGACAGTCGGGCCAAAAACAGTCAGTACTTC
TRBV5-5,-,-,TRBJ1-5,CASSLDSPLANQPQHF,TGTGCCAGCAGCTTGGACAGCCCGCTCGCTAATCAGCCCCAGCATTTT
TRBV27,-,-,TRBJ2-3,CASSLFFMSGTDTQYF,TGTGCCAGCAGTTTATTTTTTATGAGCGGCACAGATACGCAGTATTTT
TRBV7-2,-,-,TRBJ2-5,CASSPGSSGETQYF,TGTGCCAGCAGCCCAGGGTCTAGTGGGGAGACCCAGTACTTC
TRBV11-2,-,TRBD1,TRBJ2-3,CASSLGQGALGTDTQYF,TGTGCCAGCAGCTTAGGACAGGGGGCGTTGGGGACAGATACGCAGTATTTT
TRBV27,-,-,TRBJ1-1,CASSLAGANTEAFF,TGTGCCAGCAGTTTAGCAGGGGCGAACACTGAAGCTTTCTTT
TRBV6-1,-,TRBD2,TRBJ2-7,CASSGLAGSDEQYF,TGTGCCAGCAGTGGGCTAGCGGGATCCGACGAGCAGTACTTC
TRBV6-5,-,-,TRBJ1-2,CASSYGGNYGYTF,TGTGCCAGCAGTTACGGGGGCAACTATGGCTACACCTTC
TRBV2,-,TRBD1,TRBJ1-4,CASSYRGKEKLFF,TGTGCCAGCAGTTACAGGGGGAAAGAAAAACTGTTTTTT
TRBV18,-,-,TRBJ1-1,CASSPRDSVMNTEAFF,TGCGCCAGCTCACCCAGAGACAGCGTAATGAACACTGAAGCTTTCTTT
TRBV28,once,TRBD1,TRBJ1-4,CASRGTGDEKLFF,TGTGCCAGCAGGGGGACAGGGGATGAAAAACTGTTTTTT
TRBV7-3,-,TRBD1,TRBJ2-1,CASSLPSGGNQFF,TGTGCCAGCAGCTTACCCTCAGGGGGCAACCAGTTCTTC
TRBV6-6,-,-,TRBJ1-2,CASRSGFYGYTF,TGTGCCAGCAGATCGGGGTTCTATGGCTACACCTTC
TRBV5-1,few,-,TRBJ2-6,CASSFEAGANVLTF,TGCGCCAGCAGCTTTGAGGCTGGGGCCAACGTCCTGACTTTC
TRBV2,-,TRBD2,TRBJ2-7,CASSPTSGGAGEQYF,TGTGCCAGCAGCCCGACTAGCGGGGGGGCAGGCGAGCAGTACTTC
TRBV11-2,-,-,TRBJ2-7,CASSTRGLRGSYEQYF,TGTGCCAGCAGCACCCGGGGACTCCGGGGGAGCTACGAGCAGTACTTC
TRBV11-2,-,-,TRBJ2-5,CATRPVRIETQYF,TGTGCCACACGACCAGTGAGGATAGAGACCCAGTACTTC
TRBV5-4,-,TRBD1,TRBJ2-3,CASSPGQGADTQYF,TGTGCCAGCAGCCCAGGACAGGGTGCAGATACGCAGTATTTT
TRBV14,-,-,TRBJ2-3,CASSQVIYRGTDTQYF,TGTGCCAGCAGCCAAGTTATCTACAGGGGCACAGATACGCAGTATTTT
TRBV5-5,-,-,TRBJ2-2,CASSPGLSGTGELFF,TGTGCCAGCAGCCCAGGCCTAAGCGGGACCGGGGAGCTGTTTTTT
TRBV7-9,-,TRBD2,TRBJ2-5,CASSPLSGRAYETQYF,TGTGCCAGCAGCCCCCTAAGCGGGAGGGCCTATGAGACCCAGTACTTC